A single sample is the source of the 2 T cell receptor beta chains below, sequenced in a study of CD8+ T cells in alopecia areata. Treatment denoted: oral pan-JAK inhibitor, 5-10 mg twice daily. Samples from alopecia areata patients were lesional scalp punch biopsies and peripheral blood. Once RNA had been extracted, it was reverse transcribed into cDNA to act as the sequencing template. Here immunoSEQ multiplex PCR was the method, and the copy in TCRdb shows in-frame clones only, minus some. This table has roughly 6,100 clones, roughly 61% appearing once. The specimen was skin, collected at approximately week 30, from a patient treated with tofacitinib. The receptors stem from a human donor with alopecia areata.

A few counts support this clone. The rearrangement uses TRBV14 and TRBJ2-1, with TRBD2 as a possible D gene (5 bases). The V end was cut by 6 bases, the J end by 1 base, with 16 bases between. CDR1 is SGHDN, CDR2 FVKESK, per germline. This CDR3 spans 16 amino acids. The CDR3 DNA is TGTGCCAGCAGTCTGGAATTTCGGGGATCCTACAATGAGCAGTTCTTC. This codes for CASSLEFRGSYNEQFF.

The chain combines TRBV5-1 with TRBJ1-6; 7 nucleotides agree with TRBD1. J was trimmed by 6 bases and V by 2 bases; bases with no gene match: 5. The CDR3 length is 15 residues. Germline V gene data show CDR1 as SGHRS and CDR2 as YFSETQ. CDR3 DNA: TGCGCCAGCAGCTTCGGACAGGAAATTAATTCACCCCTCCACTTT. Translated, it gives CASSFGQEINSPLHF.